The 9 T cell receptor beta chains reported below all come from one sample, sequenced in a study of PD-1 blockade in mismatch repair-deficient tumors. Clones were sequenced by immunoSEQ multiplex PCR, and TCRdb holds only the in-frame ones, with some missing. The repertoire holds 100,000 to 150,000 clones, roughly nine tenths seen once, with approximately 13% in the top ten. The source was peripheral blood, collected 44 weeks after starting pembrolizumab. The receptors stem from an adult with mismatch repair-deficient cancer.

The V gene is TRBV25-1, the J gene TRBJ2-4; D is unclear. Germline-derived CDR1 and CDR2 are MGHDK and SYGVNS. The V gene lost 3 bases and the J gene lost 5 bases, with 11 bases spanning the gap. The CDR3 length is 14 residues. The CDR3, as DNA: TGTGCCAGCAGTGAGGGCGGTTGGGAAAACATTCAGTACTTC. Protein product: CASSEGGWENIQYF.

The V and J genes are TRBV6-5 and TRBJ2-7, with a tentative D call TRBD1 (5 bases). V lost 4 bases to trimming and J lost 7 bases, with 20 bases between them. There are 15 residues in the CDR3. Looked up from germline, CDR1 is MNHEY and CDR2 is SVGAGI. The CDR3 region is CASSLRTCCLREQYF. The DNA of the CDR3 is TGTGCCAGCAGTTTAAGGACATGCTGCCTACGGGAGCAGTACTTC.

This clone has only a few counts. The CDR3, as DNA: TGTGCCAGCAGCAAACTGACAGGGGCCCATGGCTACACCTTC. Its protein product is CASSKLTGAHGYTF. This sequence joins TRBV21-1 and TRBJ1-2; the table's D call TRBD1 went unverified against the DNA. TRBV21-1 is described as a pseudogene. The CDR3 sequence is 14 residues long.

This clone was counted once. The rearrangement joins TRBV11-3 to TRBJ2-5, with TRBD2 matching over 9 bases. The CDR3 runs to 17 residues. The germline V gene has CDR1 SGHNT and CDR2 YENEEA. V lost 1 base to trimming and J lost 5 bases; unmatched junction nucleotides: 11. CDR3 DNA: TGTGCCAGCAGCTTAGGAACTAGCGGGCCCCACCGGGAGACCCAGTACTTC. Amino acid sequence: CASSLGTSGPHRETQYF. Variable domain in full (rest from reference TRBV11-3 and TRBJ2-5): EAGVVQSPRYKIIEKKQPVAFWCNPISGHNTLYWYLQNLGQGPELLIRYENEEAVDDSQLPKDRFSAERLKGVDSTLKIQPAELGDSAVYLCASSLGTSGPHRETQYFGPGTRLLVL.

Here the CDR3 DNA reads TGTGCCACCAGAGGGGACTCAAACTACGAGCAGTACTTC. Residues: CATRGDSNYEQYF. This chain connects TRBV15 to TRBJ2-7; D perhaps matches TRBD2 (6 bases). Germline CDR1 is LNHNV and CDR2 is YYDKDF (reference sequence). The CDR3 consists of 13 residues. The ends were cut back, 6 bases at V and 3 bases at J, with 12 bases in the middle.

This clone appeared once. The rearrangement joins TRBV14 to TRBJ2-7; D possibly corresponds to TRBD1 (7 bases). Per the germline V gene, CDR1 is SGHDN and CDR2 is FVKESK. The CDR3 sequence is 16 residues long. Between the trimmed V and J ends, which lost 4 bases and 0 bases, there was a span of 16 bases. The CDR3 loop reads CASSPLRGVSSYEQYF. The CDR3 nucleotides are TGTGCCAGCAGCCCGCTCAGGGGGGTGAGCTCCTACGAGCAGTACTTC.

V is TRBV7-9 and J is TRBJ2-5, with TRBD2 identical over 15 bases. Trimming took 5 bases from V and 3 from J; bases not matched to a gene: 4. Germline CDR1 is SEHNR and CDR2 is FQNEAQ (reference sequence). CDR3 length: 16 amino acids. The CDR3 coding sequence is TGTGCCAGCAGCCCTGGACTAGCGGGAGGGAAAGAGACCCAGTACTTC. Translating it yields CASSPGLAGGKETQYF.

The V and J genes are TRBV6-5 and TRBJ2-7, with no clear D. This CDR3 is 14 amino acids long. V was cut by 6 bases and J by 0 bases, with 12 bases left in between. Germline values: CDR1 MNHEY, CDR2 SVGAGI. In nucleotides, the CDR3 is TGTGCCAGCAGAAAGAGACTCAGCTCCTACGAGCAGTACTTC. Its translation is CASRKRLSSYEQYF.

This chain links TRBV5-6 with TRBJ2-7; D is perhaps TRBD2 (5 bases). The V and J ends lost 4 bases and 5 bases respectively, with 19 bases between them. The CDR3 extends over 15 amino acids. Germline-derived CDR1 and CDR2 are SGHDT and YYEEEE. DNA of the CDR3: TGTGCCAGCAGCCCGCTACGGGGAAATTTGGACGAGCAGTACTTC. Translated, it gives CASSPLRGNLDEQYF. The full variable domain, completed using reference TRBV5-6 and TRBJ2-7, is DAGVTQSPTHLIKTRGQQVTLRCSPKSGHDTVSWYQQALGQGPQFIFQYYEEEERQRGNFPDRFSGHQFPNYSSELNVNALLLGDSALYLCASSPLRGNLDEQYFGPGTRLTVT.